This T cell receptor beta chain was identified during a study of cytomegalovirus exposure and HLA in healthy donors. Study-level points and caveats: Later work associated roughly 15,000 TCR beta sequences with HLA alleles at 0.05 false discovery rate. A later analysis reported that several of the most significant clusters appeared to be linked to common viral pathogens, among them Epstein-Barr virus. TCR association rates varied by HLA locus in a later analysis, with DRB1 highest and HLA-C lowest. Accurate HLA-A and HLA-B prediction from TCR beta sequences was reported for most subjects.

This CDR3 is built from 13 residues. V lost 6 bases, J lost 5 bases, and 13 bases lay in between. Germline V gives CDR1 MNHNY, CDR2 SVGAGI (reference sequence). This clone is a singleton in its sample. Its specificity is unknown. The primer mix had 60 Vbeta and 13 Jbeta primers. Profiled with immunoSEQ multiplex PCR; TCRdb holds only in-frame clones, not every one. The sample lists 100,000 to 150,000 clones, roughly four fifths occurring once. This TCR was recovered from a male donor in good health and CMV-seropositive. The chain is built from TRBV6-6 and TRBJ2-5; D uncertain. Input material: PBMCs. The CDR3 reads CASSPRRWETQYF. CDR3 nucleotides: TGTGCCAGCAGCCCCCGCCGGTGGGAGACCCAGTACTTC.